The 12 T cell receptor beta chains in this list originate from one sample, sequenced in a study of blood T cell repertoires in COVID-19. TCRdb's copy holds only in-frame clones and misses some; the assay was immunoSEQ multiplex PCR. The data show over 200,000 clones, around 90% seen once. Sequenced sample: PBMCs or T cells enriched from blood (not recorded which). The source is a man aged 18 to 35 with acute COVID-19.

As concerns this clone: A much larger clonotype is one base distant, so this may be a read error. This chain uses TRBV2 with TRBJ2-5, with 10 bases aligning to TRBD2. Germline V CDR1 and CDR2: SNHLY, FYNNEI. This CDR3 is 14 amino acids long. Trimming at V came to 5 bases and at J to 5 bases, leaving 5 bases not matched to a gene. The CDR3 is CASSSGRAVETQYF. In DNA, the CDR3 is TGTGCCAGCAGTAGCGGGAGGGCCGTGGAGACCCAGTACTTC.

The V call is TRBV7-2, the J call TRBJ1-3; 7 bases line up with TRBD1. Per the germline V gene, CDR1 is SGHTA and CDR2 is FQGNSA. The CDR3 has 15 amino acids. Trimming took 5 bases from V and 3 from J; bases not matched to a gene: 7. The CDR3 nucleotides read TGTGCCAGCAGCCCCAGGGGGTTAGATGGAAACACCATATATTTT. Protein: CASSPRGLDGNTIYF.

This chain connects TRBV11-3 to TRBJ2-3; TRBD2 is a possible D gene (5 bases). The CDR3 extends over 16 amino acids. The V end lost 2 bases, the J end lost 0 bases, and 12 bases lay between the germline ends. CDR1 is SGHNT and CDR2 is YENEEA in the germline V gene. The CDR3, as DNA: TGTGCCAGCAGCTTAAAGATTAGCGAGAGCACAGATACGCAGTATTTT. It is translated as CASSLKISESTDTQYF.

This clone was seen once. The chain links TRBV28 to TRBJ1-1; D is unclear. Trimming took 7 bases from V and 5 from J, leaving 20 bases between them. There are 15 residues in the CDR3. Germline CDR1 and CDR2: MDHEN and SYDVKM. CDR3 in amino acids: CASIFQEVIGTEAFF. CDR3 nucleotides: TGTGCCAGCATTTTCCAAGAGGTGATTGGGACTGAAGCTTTCTTT.

The CDR3, as DNA: TGTGCCAGCAGTGAAGATAAAAGATGGACTCCCCTTGGGGATACGCAGTATTTT. Its protein is CASSEDKRWTPLGDTQYF. The rearrangement joins TRBV25-1 to TRBJ2-3; tentatively, D is TRBD2 (5 bases). Trimming stripped 2 bases from V and 6 bases from J, with 24 bases between. Germline CDR1 reads MGHDK; CDR2 reads SYGVNS. The CDR3 length is 18 residues.

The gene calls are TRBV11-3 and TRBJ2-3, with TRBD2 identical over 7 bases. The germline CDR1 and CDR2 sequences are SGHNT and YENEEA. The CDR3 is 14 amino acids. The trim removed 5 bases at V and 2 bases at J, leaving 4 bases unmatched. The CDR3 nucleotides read TGTGCCAGCAGCCTAAGCGGGACCACAGATACGCAGTATTTT. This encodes CASSLSGTTDTQYF.

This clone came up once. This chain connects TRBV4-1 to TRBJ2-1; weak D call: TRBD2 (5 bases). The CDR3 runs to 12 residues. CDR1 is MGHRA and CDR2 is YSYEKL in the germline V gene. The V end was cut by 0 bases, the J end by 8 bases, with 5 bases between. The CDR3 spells CASSQDGDEQFF. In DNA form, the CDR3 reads TGCGCCAGCAGCCAAGACGGGGATGAGCAGTTCTTC.

CDR3 residues: CASSHRDTEAFF. CDR3 DNA sequence: TGCGCCAGTAGTCACAGGGACACTGAAGCTTTCTTT. V and J are TRBV10-2 and TRBJ1-1, with D possibly matching TRBD1 (6 bases). Germline V gene data show CDR1 as WSHSY and CDR2 as SAAADI. The CDR3 contains 12 residues. V was clipped by 9 bases and J by 3 bases, with 11 bases between them.

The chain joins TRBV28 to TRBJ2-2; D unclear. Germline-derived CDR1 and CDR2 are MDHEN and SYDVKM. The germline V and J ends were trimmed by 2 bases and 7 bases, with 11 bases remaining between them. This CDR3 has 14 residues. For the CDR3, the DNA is TGTGCCAGCAGTTTAGGGCCAGTAGACGGGGAGCTGTTTTTT. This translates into CASSLGPVDGELFF.

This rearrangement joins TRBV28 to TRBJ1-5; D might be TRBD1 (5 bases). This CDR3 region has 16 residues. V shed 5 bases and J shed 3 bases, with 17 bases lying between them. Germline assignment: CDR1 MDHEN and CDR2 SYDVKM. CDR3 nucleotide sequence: TGTGCCAGCAGTCCTCCGGGGGGGATCAACAATCAGCCCCAGCATTTT. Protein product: CASSPPGGINNQPQHF. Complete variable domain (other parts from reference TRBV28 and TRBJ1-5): DVKVTQSSRYLVKRTGEKVFLECVQDMDHENMFWYRQDPGLGLRLIYFSYDVKMKEKGDIPEGYSVSREKKERFSLILESASTNQTSMYLCASSPPGGINNQPQHFGDGTRLSIL.

The CDR3 bases are TGTGCCAGCAGGCTCGGGGGGGGCCACGAGCAGTACTTC. Translated: CASRLGGGHEQYF. The V call is TRBV2, the J call TRBJ2-7; TRBD2 aligns across 8 bases. V was clipped by 6 bases and J by 5 bases; unmatched bases: 6. The CDR3 extends over 13 amino acids. CDR1 and CDR2 from the germline V gene are SNHLY and FYNNEI.

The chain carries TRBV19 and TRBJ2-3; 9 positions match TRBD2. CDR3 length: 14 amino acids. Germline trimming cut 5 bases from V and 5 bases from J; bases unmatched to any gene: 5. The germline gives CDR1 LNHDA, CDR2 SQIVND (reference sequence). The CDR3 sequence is CASSPLAGQDTQYF. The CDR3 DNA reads TGTGCCAGTAGTCCCCTAGCGGGACAAGATACGCAGTATTTT.